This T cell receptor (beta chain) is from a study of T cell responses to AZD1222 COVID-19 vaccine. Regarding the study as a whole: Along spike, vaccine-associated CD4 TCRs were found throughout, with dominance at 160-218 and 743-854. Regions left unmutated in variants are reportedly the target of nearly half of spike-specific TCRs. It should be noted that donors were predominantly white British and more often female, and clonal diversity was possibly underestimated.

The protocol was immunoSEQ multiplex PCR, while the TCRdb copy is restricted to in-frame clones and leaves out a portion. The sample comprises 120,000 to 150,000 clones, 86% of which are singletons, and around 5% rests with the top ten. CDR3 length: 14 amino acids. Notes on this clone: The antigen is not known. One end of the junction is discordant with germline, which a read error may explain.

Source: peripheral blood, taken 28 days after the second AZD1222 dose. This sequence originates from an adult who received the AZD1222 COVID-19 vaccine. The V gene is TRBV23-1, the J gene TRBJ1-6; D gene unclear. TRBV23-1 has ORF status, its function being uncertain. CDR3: CASSQTGPSSALHF. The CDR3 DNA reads TGCGCCAGCAGTCAAACCGGACCCTCTTCAGCCCTCCACTTT.